A single sample gave rise to the 17 T cell receptor beta chains below, sequenced in a study of blood T cell dynamics during melanoma immunotherapy. Generated by immunoSEQ multiplex PCR, the TCRdb table keeps only in-frame clones and is missing some. The sample comprises more than 13,000 clones, roughly 90% of which are singletons, and approximately 5% rests with the top ten. Sample time point: week 3, after first cycle of checkpoint inhibitor. Sequenced here: blood, sampled from a patient treated with checkpoint blockade. Receptors were obtained from a human donor with melanoma.

The CDR3 DNA reads TGTGCCAGCAGCTTAACCGGGGATAGCAATCAGCCCCAGCATTTT. It codes for CASSLTGDSNQPQHF. The J gene is TRBJ1-5, the V gene TRBV7-2; D call uncertain. V lost 2 bases and J 0 bases, leaving 8 bases between the germline ends. The CDR3 is made up of 15 amino acids. Germline loops: CDR1 SGHTA, CDR2 FQGNSA.

This clone was found once. The V and J genes are TRBV5-4 and TRBJ2-7; possible D gene TRBD1, 5 bases. The CDR3 runs to 15 residues. The V gene's germline CDR1 is SGHNT and CDR2 YYREEE (reference sequence). The V end lost 2 bases, the J end lost 3 bases, and 15 bases lay between the germline ends. CDR3 protein: CASSLTTATVYEQYF. The CDR3 nucleotides read TGTGCCAGCAGCTTAACGACAGCGACAGTCTACGAGCAGTACTTC.

The rearrangement joins TRBV27 to TRBJ2-7; TRBD2 might be the D (5 bases). The CDR3 loop spans 17 amino acids. Between the trimmed V and J ends, which lost 5 bases and 0 bases, there was a span of 20 bases. The V gene's germline CDR1 is MNHEY and CDR2 SMNVEV (reference sequence). CDR3 bases: TGTGCCAGCAGTCCAACCCGCAAGCGGACTTTCTCCTACGAGCAGTACTTC. Protein sequence: CASSPTRKRTFSYEQYF.

The genes are TRBV7-9 and TRBJ1-4; possible D gene TRBD1, 6 bases. This CDR3 spans 16 amino acids. CDR1 is SEHNR, CDR2 FQNEAQ, per germline (reference sequence). V was cut by 0 bases and J by 5 bases, with 13 bases left in between. In nucleotides, the CDR3 is TGTGCCAGCAGCTTAGCGGCGGCAGGGGCAAATGAAAAACTGTTTTTT. Amino acids: CASSLAAAGANEKLFF.

This chain connects TRBV10-1 to TRBJ1-4; the D gene is possibly TRBD1 (6 bases). The ends were cut back, 6 bases at V and 11 bases at J, with 22 bases in the middle. Per germline, CDR1 WNHNN and CDR2 SYGVQD (reference sequence). The CDR3 extends over 15 amino acids. The CDR3 DNA reads as TGCGCCAGCAGGGAAACAGGGCTGGGAGGCCCCAAACTGTTTTTT. It codes for CASRETGLGGPKLFF.

The chain employs TRBV19 and TRBJ2-1, with D possibly being TRBD1 or TRBD2 (6 bases each). Trimming took 5 bases from V and 9 from J, leaving 23 bases between them. This CDR3 contains 16 residues. Looked up from germline, CDR1 is LNHDA and CDR2 is SQIVND (reference sequence). The CDR3, as DNA: TGTGCCAGTAGTTTTCAAGGGGGGCCCGGGCGTGGTGAGCAGTTCTTC. Translated: CASSFQGGPGRGEQFF.

The rearrangement uses TRBV2 and TRBJ2-2; 10 bases align to TRBD1. The germline gives CDR1 SNHLY, CDR2 FYNNEI. The CDR3 is 14 residues long. V was clipped by 4 bases and J by 6 bases; unmatched bases: 2. In nucleotides, the CDR3 is TGTGCCAGCAGTGTGGGACAGGGGCCCGGGGAGCTGTTTTTT. It specifies CASSVGQGPGELFF.

The chain recombines TRBV28 with TRBJ1-5, with a weak D call TRBD1 (5 bases). V lost 5 bases and J lost 6, with 17 bases in between. The CDR3 consists of 15 residues. Germline CDR1 is MDHEN and CDR2 is SYDVKM. CDR3 nucleotide sequence: TGTGCCAGCAGTACCGCAGGGCAGGAACTTCAGCCCCAGCATTTT. This codes for CASSTAGQELQPQHF.

For this clone: The sample contains more than one DNA sequence encoding this CDR3. The chain recombines TRBV6-1 with TRBJ1-6, with D uncertain. Germline V lookup: CDR1 MNHNS, CDR2 SASEGT. The CDR3 is 15 amino acids. Deletions cut 2 bases from V and 7 bases from J, with 12 bases between. The CDR3 region has the DNA TGTGCCAGCAGTGAACCCGGACGGACCAATTCACCCCTCCACTTT. This codes for CASSEPGRTNSPLHF.

The CDR3 nucleotides are TGTGCCAGCAGCCACGGATACAGGGGAGATGGCTACACCTTC. Protein product: CASSHGYRGDGYTF. The chain uses TRBV7-8 and TRBJ1-2; 7 nucleotides line up with TRBD1. Germline CDR1 reads SGHVS; CDR2 reads FQNEAQ. The J segment lost 6 bases and the V segment lost 5 bases, leaving 9 bases of the junction unmatched. The CDR3 consists of 14 residues.

The V gene is TRBV13, the J gene TRBJ2-3; 7 nucleotides line up with TRBD1. In germline, CDR1 is PRHDT, CDR2 FYEKMQ (reference sequence). V trimming: 5 bases; J trimming: 6 bases; junction bases outside the gene matches: 11. The CDR3 is made up of 15 amino acids. The chain's CDR3 is CASSPRQGSADTQYF. CDR3 coding DNA: TGTGCCAGCAGCCCACGACAGGGATCCGCTGATACGCAGTATTTT.

This chain connects TRBV10-3 to TRBJ2-1; possible D gene TRBD2, 6 bases. V lost 0 bases and J 3 bases, leaving 15 bases between the germline ends. Germline values: CDR1 ENHRY, CDR2 SYGVKD. This CDR3 region has 17 residues. The CDR3 spells CAISESKAGSSYNEQFF. CDR3 sequence (DNA): TGTGCCATCAGTGAGTCGAAGGCGGGAAGTAGCTACAATGAGCAGTTCTTC.

On this clone: Other nucleotide sequences in the sample specify the same CDR3. The chain recombines TRBV6-5 with TRBJ2-7, with TRBD1 identical over 9 bases. The CDR3 length is 15 residues. Trimming at V came to 3 bases and at J to 0 bases, leaving 3 bases not matched to a gene. Germline CDR1 is MNHEY and CDR2 is SVGAGI. CDR3 DNA sequence: TGTGCCAGCAGTTATGTACAGGGGGCCTCCTACGAGCAGTACTTC. Protein sequence: CASSYVQGASYEQYF.

The J gene is TRBJ1-2, the V gene TRBV9; 7 bases line up with TRBD1. CDR1 SGDLS and CDR2 YYNGEE come from the germline V gene. This CDR3 contains 16 residues. The trim removed 0 bases at V and 4 bases at J, leaving 9 bases unmatched. CDR3 sequence: CASSVEGDGTVYGYTF. The CDR3 DNA reads as TGTGCCAGCAGCGTAGAGGGCGACGGGACAGTCTATGGCTACACCTTC.

V gene TRBV5-5 combines with J gene TRBJ2-7, with unresolved D. This CDR3 contains 11 residues. The germline V gene has CDR1 SGHKS and CDR2 YYEKEE (reference sequence). Trimming removed 3 bases from V and 3 bases from J, with 4 bases in between. CDR3 amino acids: CASSSFYEQYF. The CDR3 DNA follows: TGTGCCAGCAGCTCCTTCTACGAGCAGTACTTC. The full variable domain, with the rest looked up from reference TRBV5-5 and TRBJ2-7, is DAGVTQSPTHLIKTRGQQVTLRCSPISGHKSVSWYQQVLGQGPQFIFQYYEKEERGRGNFPDRFSARQFPNYSSELNVNALLLGDSALYLCASSSFYEQYFGPGTRLTVT.

The chain has TRBV5-1 and TRBJ2-7; D may be TRBD1 (5 bases). This CDR3 is 13 amino acids long. From germline, CDR1 is SGHRS and CDR2 YFSETQ. Trimming took off 2 bases at V and 3 bases at J, with 9 bases between the two ends. Written as DNA, the CDR3 is TGCGCCAGCAGCTTAGGGGTCCTCTACGAGCAGTACTTC. Protein sequence: CASSLGVLYEQYF.

V gene TRBV27 combines with J gene TRBJ2-7, with D unclear. Germline V gives CDR1 MNHEY, CDR2 SMNVEV (reference sequence). V was pared by 9 bases and J by 2 bases, with 8 bases between. CDR3 length equals 11 residues. The CDR3 DNA follows: TGTGCCAGAGGGATTCCCTACGAGCAGTACTTC. Its protein product is CARGIPYEQYF.